This entry features one TCR beta chain sequence. Its antigen is unidentified. The source of the sample is a study of cytotoxic CD8 clonotypes in ibrutinib-treated CLL. The germline V gene has CDR1 GTSNPN and CDR2 SVGIG (reference sequence). The CDR3 runs to 12 residues. V lost 1 base and J lost 4, with 6 bases in between. Study-level results: Sustained-remission patients were sampled at one set of times and progressing patients at different ones.

Sequencing sought depths of 1 in 200,000 to 1 in 1 million T cells. The method was immunoSEQ multiplex PCR; TCRdb's version includes in-frame clones alone and lacks a portion of them. Among approximately 74,000 clones listed, around 80% were seen once. The clonotype comes from a human donor with chronic lymphocytic leukemia. The sequences come from PBMCs, collected at disease progression, from a patient treated with ibrutinib. V usage is TRBV30 and J usage is TRBJ2-3, with D unclear. The CDR3 nucleotides are TGTGCCTGGAGTGGGGTCCCAGATACGCAGTATTTT. This gives the protein CAWSGVPDTQYF. Full variable domain (remainder filled in from reference TRBV30 and TRBJ2-3): SQTIHQWPATLVQPVGSPLSLECTVEGTSNPNLYWYRQAAGRGLQLLFYSVGIGQISSEVPQNLSASRPQDRQFILSSKKLLLSDSGFYLCAWSGVPDTQYFGPGTRLTVL.